This paragraph reports one TCR beta chain. The data stem from a study of shared clonotypes between healthy human individuals. Study-wide background: Researchers assigned three CD4 naive, three CD4 memory, two CD8 naive and one CD8 memory plate to each donor.

The CDR3 contains 16 residues. Germline V lookup: CDR1 SGHNT, CDR2 YENEEA. Trimming took 5 bases from V and 0 from J; bases not matched to a gene: 6. Some clones are missing from TCRdb's copy, which holds only in-frame ones; the method was immunoSEQ multiplex PCR. Of around 2,100,000 clones detected, approximately 95% appear once; the ten largest clones hold 1% to 1.5%. The naive CD8 fraction comprised CD45RO-negative cells positively selected for CCR7 and excluded terminally differentiated effector memory CD45RA+ cells. The TCR originated in a young man in good health. The chain couples TRBV11-3 to TRBJ2-3; TRBD2 agrees at 9 bases. Input material: naive CD8+ T cells sorted from blood. The CDR3 DNA sequence: TGTGCCAGCAGCGACGGCGGGACTAGCAGCACAGATACGCAGTATTTT. Translation: CASSDGGTSSTDTQYF.